These T cell receptor beta chains were read from a single sample in a study of cytomegalovirus exposure and HLA in healthy donors. The method was immunoSEQ multiplex PCR; TCRdb's version includes in-frame clones alone and lacks a portion of them. The sample holds roughly 100,000 clones, 60% to 85% seen once. What was sequenced was PBMCs. Source of these receptors: a man aged 50 to 59 in good health and CMV-seronegative. Both conserved end residues are part of each CDR3. D genes are given only for firm matches. Size tells how often a clone was seen (once, few, many) or the class of an expanded clone, and some rows leave it out.

CDR3 DNA: TGTGCCAGCAGTGAAGTCGGGACTAGCGGGAAAAACATTCAGTACTTC
CDR3 protein: CASSEVGTSGKNIQYF
CDR3 length: 16
V gene: TRBV6-1
clone size: NA
J gene: TRBJ2-4
D gene: TRBD2

CDR3 DNA: TGCGCCAGCAGCCAAGATGCGATTGGAGGACAGGCCTACGAGCAGTACTTC
CDR3 protein: CASSQDAIGGQAYEQYF
CDR3 length: 17
V gene: TRBV4-3
clone size: NA
J gene: TRBJ2-7
D gene: TRBD1

CDR3 DNA: TGTGCCAGCAGTCCCCAAACAGGGACTAATTCACCCCTCCACTTT
CDR3 protein: CASSPQTGTNSPLHF
CDR3 length: 15
V gene: TRBV27
clone size: NA
J gene: TRBJ1-6
D gene: NA

CDR3 DNA: TGTGCCAGCAGTTTAAGGGAAACAGGGGCGCAGTTCTTC
CDR3 protein: CASSLRETGAQFF
CDR3 length: 13
V gene: TRBV6-1
clone size: NA
J gene: TRBJ2-1
D gene: TRBD1

CDR3 DNA: TGTGCCAGCAGCCAAGACGAGGGGGTAGAGTTTGGCTACACCTTC
CDR3 protein: CASSQDEGVEFGYTF
CDR3 length: 15
V gene: TRBV4-2
clone size: NA
J gene: TRBJ1-2
D gene: NA

CDR3 DNA: TGTGCCAGCAGCTTACCACTGTCAGCGGGAGGGCACAATGAGCAGTTCTTC
CDR3 protein: CASSLPLSAGGHNEQFF
CDR3 length: 17
V gene: TRBV7-2
clone size: NA
J gene: TRBJ2-1
D gene: TRBD2

CDR3 DNA: TGTGCCAGCAGCCAGACTAGCGGGGTATCCTACGAGCAGTACTTC
CDR3 protein: CASSQTSGVSYEQYF
CDR3 length: 15
V gene: TRBV5-4
clone size: NA
J gene: TRBJ2-7
D gene: TRBD2

CDR3 DNA: TGTGCCAGTAGTATTCAGGGGGTGGGCACTGAAGCTTTCTTT
CDR3 protein: CASSIQGVGTEAFF
CDR3 length: 14
V gene: TRBV19
clone size: few
J gene: TRBJ1-1
D gene: TRBD1

CDR3 DNA: TGTGCCAGCAGTGAGGAGACAGGGGGGACAGATACGCAGTATTTT
CDR3 protein: CASSEETGGTDTQYF
CDR3 length: 15
V gene: TRBV2
clone size: NA
J gene: TRBJ2-3
D gene: TRBD1

CDR3 DNA: TGTGCCATCTTTGTACCAGAGGGCTCCTACGAGCAGTACTTC
CDR3 protein: CAIFVPEGSYEQYF
CDR3 length: 14
V gene: TRBV30
clone size: NA
J gene: TRBJ2-7
D gene: NA

CDR3 DNA: TGTGCCTGGACGTTCAGGGGCGGGCACCTTAACACTGAAGCTTTCTTT
CDR3 protein: CAWTFRGGHLNTEAFF
CDR3 length: 16
V gene: TRBV30
clone size: NA
J gene: TRBJ1-1
D gene: NA

CDR3 DNA: TGTGCCACCAGCTCCGCAGCGGGAGGACGAGAGACCCAGTACTTC
CDR3 protein: CATSSAAGGRETQYF
CDR3 length: 15
V gene: TRBV15
clone size: NA
J gene: TRBJ2-5
D gene: TRBD2

CDR3 DNA: TGTGCCAGCAGCAAGGACAGGGGGTCCAACGTCCTGACTTTC
CDR3 protein: CASSKDRGSNVLTF
CDR3 length: 14
V gene: TRBV7-9
clone size: NA
J gene: TRBJ2-6
D gene: TRBD1

CDR3 DNA: TGTGCCAGCAGCCCCGGGGAGGGGGGGAACACTGAAGCTTTCTTT
CDR3 protein: CASSPGEGGNTEAFF
CDR3 length: 15
V gene: TRBV6-5
clone size: once
J gene: TRBJ1-1
D gene: NA

CDR3 DNA: TGTGCTAGGAGGGGGGGCCCAGAGACCCAGTACTTC
CDR3 protein: CARRGGPETQYF
CDR3 length: 12
V gene: TRBV2
clone size: NA
J gene: TRBJ2-5
D gene: NA

CDR3 DNA: TGTGCCAGCAGCTTAGATGGCAGGGGAGGGGAGACCCAGTACTTC
CDR3 protein: CASSLDGRGGETQYF
CDR3 length: 15
V gene: TRBV7-2
clone size: NA
J gene: TRBJ2-5
D gene: NA

CDR3 DNA: TGTGCCAGCACCCAAGGGGGAGGGAGCGGGGAGCTGTTTTTT
CDR3 protein: CASTQGGGSGELFF
CDR3 length: 14
V gene: TRBV7-2
clone size: NA
J gene: TRBJ2-2
D gene: NA

CDR3 DNA: TGTGCCAGCAGGGGGGGGGACGGAAAGAATTCACCCCTCCACTTT
CDR3 protein: CASRGGDGKNSPLHF
CDR3 length: 15
V gene: TRBV6-1
clone size: NA
J gene: TRBJ1-6
D gene: NA

CDR3 DNA: TGTGCCAGCAGGAACAACGATGGAAACACCATATATTTT
CDR3 protein: CASRNNDGNTIYF
CDR3 length: 13
V gene: TRBV6-6
clone size: NA
J gene: TRBJ1-3
D gene: NA

CDR3 DNA: TGTGCCAGCAGCCTCCTCAAGGCAGGGTCCTATGGCTACACCTTC
CDR3 protein: CASSLLKAGSYGYTF
CDR3 length: 15
V gene: TRBV27
clone size: NA
J gene: TRBJ1-2
D gene: NA

CDR3 DNA: TGTGCCAGCTCACCAACAGGCCCCACTGAAGCTTTCTTT
CDR3 protein: CASSPTGPTEAFF
CDR3 length: 13
V gene: TRBV18
clone size: NA
J gene: TRBJ1-1
D gene: NA

CDR3 DNA: TGTGCCAGCAGTTACGGACAGAACCCCTACAATGAGCAGTTCTTC
CDR3 protein: CASSYGQNPYNEQFF
CDR3 length: 15
V gene: TRBV6-5
clone size: NA
J gene: TRBJ2-1
D gene: NA

CDR3 DNA: TGTGCCATCAGTGAGCGGGGTAGCATCAATCAGCCCCAGCATTTT
CDR3 protein: CAISERGSINQPQHF
CDR3 length: 15
V gene: TRBV10-3
clone size: few
J gene: TRBJ1-5
D gene: NA

CDR3 DNA: TGTGCCAGTAGTCAACCTGCCCAGGGGGGCTTCGGAAACACCATATATTTT
CDR3 protein: CASSQPAQGGFGNTIYF
CDR3 length: 17
V gene: TRBV19
clone size: NA
J gene: TRBJ1-3
D gene: TRBD1

CDR3 DNA: TGTGCCAGCAGCTCGGGGGACAGAATGAACACTGAAGCTTTCTTT
CDR3 protein: CASSSGDRMNTEAFF
CDR3 length: 15
V gene: TRBV7-9
clone size: once
J gene: TRBJ1-1
D gene: TRBD1

CDR3 DNA: TGCGCCAGCAGCCGCGCGTCTAGCGGGGGCCCCGGGACCGGGGAGCTGTTTTTT
CDR3 protein: CASSRASSGGPGTGELFF
CDR3 length: 18
V gene: TRBV4-1
clone size: NA
J gene: TRBJ2-2
D gene: TRBD2

CDR3 DNA: TGTGCCAGCAAAGTGGGGGCGAGCGGAGAGACCCAGTACTTC
CDR3 protein: CASKVGASGETQYF
CDR3 length: 14
V gene: TRBV2
clone size: few
J gene: TRBJ2-5
D gene: NA